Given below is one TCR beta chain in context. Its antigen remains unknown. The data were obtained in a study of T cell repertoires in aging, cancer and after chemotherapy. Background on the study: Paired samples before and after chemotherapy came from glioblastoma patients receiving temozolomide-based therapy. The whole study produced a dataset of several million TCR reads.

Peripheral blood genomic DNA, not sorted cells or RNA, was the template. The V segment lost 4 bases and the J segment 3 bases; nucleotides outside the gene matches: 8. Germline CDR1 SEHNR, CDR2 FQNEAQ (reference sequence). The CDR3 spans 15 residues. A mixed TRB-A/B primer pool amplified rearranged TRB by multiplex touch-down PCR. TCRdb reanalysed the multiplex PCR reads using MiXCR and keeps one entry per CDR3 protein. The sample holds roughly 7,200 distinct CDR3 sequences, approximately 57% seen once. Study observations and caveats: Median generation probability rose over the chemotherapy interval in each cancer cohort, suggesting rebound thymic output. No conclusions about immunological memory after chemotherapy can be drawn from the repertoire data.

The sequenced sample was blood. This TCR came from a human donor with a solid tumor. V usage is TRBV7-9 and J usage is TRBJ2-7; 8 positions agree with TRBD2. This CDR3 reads CASSSTSVNLYEQYF. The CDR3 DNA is TGTGCCAGCAGCTCGACTAGCGTTAATCTCTACGAGCAGTACTTC.